This TCR beta chain comes out of a study of molecular identifiers for immune sequencing clone quantification. The CDR3 is made up of 15 amino acids. Trimming removed 3 bases from V and 5 bases from J, with 15 bases in between. In germline, CDR1 is MDHEN, CDR2 SYDVKM. Each CDR3 protein gets one entry after TCRdb re-called the PCR reads with MiXCR. Here the sample spans approximately 36,000 distinct CDR3 sequences, less than 20% being singletons. The TCR was taken from a human donor in good health. Some libraries in this study had Jurkat cell RNA spiked in. The sequenced sample was naive CD8+ T cells from blood, with Jurkat cell RNA spiked in. Subset in this sample: FACS-sorted CD8+CD4-CCR7+CD45RA+ naive T cells. The chain couples TRBV28 to TRBJ2-3; D is unresolved. The CDR3: CASSFWVEYGDTQYF. CDR3 DNA: TGTGCCAGCAGTTTCTGGGTTGAGTACGGAGATACGCAGTATTTT.